Listed here are 23 T cell receptor beta chains from one sample, sequenced in a study of graft-versus-host responses after intestinal transplantation (dated by TCRdb to the early 2020s). The library was prepared using the immunoSEQ multiplex PCR assay. TCRdb re-hosts the immuneACCESS table, in-frame sequences only. Its copies lack some clones; in the studies checked, an unresolved V gene accounts for under half of them, and the cause for the rest is not known. The sample table lists some 70,000 clones, 92% of them with a count of one. 6.5% to 8.5% of the sample lies in the top ten. The source was bone marrow, collected 700 to 850 days after intestinal transplantation. The source of these receptors is a human patient who received an intestinal transplant, so some T cells may come from the graft donor.

This chain connects TRBV4-1 to TRBJ2-3, with D possibly being TRBD1 (6 bases). The CDR3 is 15 residues long. Germline assignment: CDR1 MGHRA and CDR2 YSYEKL. V lost 0 bases and J 1 base, leaving 8 bases between the germline ends. CDR3 loop: CASSQEQGGTDTQYF. CDR3 in DNA: TGCGCCAGCAGCCAAGAACAGGGTGGCACAGATACGCAGTATTTT.

The chain uses TRBV7-9 and TRBJ2-7; TRBD1 matches 8 bases. Germline V gives CDR1 SEHNR, CDR2 FQNEAQ (reference sequence). The CDR3 has 18 residues. J lost 3 bases, V lost 2 bases, and 15 bases had no gene match. The CDR3, as DNA: TGTGCCAGCAGCTTAACCGGGACAGGTCCTTTTGGGGGCTACGAGCAGTACTTC. Amino acids: CASSLTGTGPFGGYEQYF.

The V and J genes are TRBV30 and TRBJ1-2; 9 nucleotides align to TRBD1. Germline CDR1 and CDR2: GTSNPN and SVGIG (reference sequence). V dropped 4 bases and J dropped 7; count of bases not matched to a gene: 10. This CDR3 comprises 14 residues. DNA of the CDR3: TGTGCCTGGATTCTACAGGGGGCGCGGAGTGGCTACACCTTC. Residues: CAWILQGARSGYTF.

This clone was recorded once. V gene TRBV7-9 combines with J gene TRBJ2-7, with 9 bases that match TRBD2. Looked up from germline, CDR1 is SEHNR and CDR2 is FQNEAQ (reference sequence). The V segment lost 5 bases and the J segment 4 bases; nucleotides outside the gene matches: 15. The CDR3 extends over 17 amino acids. The DNA of the CDR3 is TGTGCCAGCAGCCCGAGGTTGCGGGAGGGCCTTCGTTACGAGCAGTACTTC. This gives the protein CASSPRLREGLRYEQYF.

The chain is built from TRBV19 and TRBJ2-3; D remains unclear. V lost 3 bases to trimming and J lost 5 bases, with 6 bases between them. Germline CDR1 and CDR2: LNHDA and SQIVND (reference sequence). This CDR3 region has 12 residues. CDR3 nucleotide sequence: TGTGCCAGTAGTATGATAGGAGATACGCAGTATTTT. Amino acids: CASSMIGDTQYF.

The rearrangement links TRBV11-2 to TRBJ2-5; TRBD1 aligns across 11 bases. Germline V CDR1 and CDR2: SGHAT, FQNNGV. The ends lost 5 bases at V and 6 bases at J; junction bases unmatched: 8. CDR3 length: 15 residues. The CDR3 DNA follows: TGTGCCAGCAGCCGGGACAGGGGGGTACAGCAGACCCAGTACTTC. Its translation: CASSRDRGVQQTQYF.

V and J are TRBV5-1 and TRBJ2-7; D is tentatively TRBD1 or TRBD2 (5 bases each). V lost 4 bases, J lost 4 bases, and 18 bases lay in between. Germline CDR1 reads SGHRS; CDR2 reads YFSETQ. This CDR3 region has 15 residues. CDR3 amino acids: CASSLSGAEWYEQYF. The CDR3 DNA reads as TGCGCCAGCAGCCTGTCCGGGGCCGAGTGGTACGAGCAGTACTTC. The whole variable domain, remainder taken from reference TRBV5-1 and TRBJ2-7, is KAGVTQTPRYLIKTRGQQVTLSCSPISGHRSVSWYQQTPGQGLQFLFEYFSETQRNKGNFPGRFSGRQFSNSRSEMNVSTLELGDSALYLCASSLSGAEWYEQYFGPGTRLTVT.

The chain carries TRBV11-2 and TRBJ1-4, with D possibly being TRBD1 (5 bases). The CDR3 is 16 amino acids. V was shortened by 5 bases and J by 0 bases, with 13 bases between the two germline ends. In germline, CDR1 is SGHAT, CDR2 FQNNGV. Here the CDR3 reads CASSPRVSATNEKLFF. The CDR3, as DNA: TGTGCCAGCAGCCCCAGGGTTTCGGCAACTAATGAAAAACTGTTTTTT.

The chain is built from TRBV4-2 and TRBJ2-1; D call uncertain. Germline V gives CDR1 LGHNA, CDR2 YNFKEQ. Trimming removed 0 bases at V and 5 bases at J, with 14 bases between. The CDR3 length is 16 residues. The CDR3 region is CASSQETESKNNEQFF. Here the CDR3 DNA reads TGTGCCAGCAGCCAAGAGACGGAATCAAAAAACAATGAGCAGTTCTTC.

V is TRBV14 and J is TRBJ2-3; 8 nucleotides line up with TRBD2. The CDR3 totals 18 residues. Germline V gene lookup returns CDR1 SGHDN and CDR2 FVKESK. V dropped 3 bases and J dropped 4; count of bases not matched to a gene: 15. The CDR3 sequence: CASSQLSGSSVVSDTQYF. In DNA form, the CDR3 reads TGTGCCAGCAGCCAGCTAAGCGGGAGCTCGGTCGTATCAGATACGCAGTATTTT.

This chain joins TRBV29-1 and TRBJ2-7; possible D gene TRBD1, 5 bases. With 2 bases removed from V and 1 base from J, the gap between germline ends came to 12 bases. Per germline, CDR1 SQVTM and CDR2 ANQGSEA. This CDR3 is 14 amino acids long. The CDR3 protein is CSVETEDKSYEQYF. The DNA for the CDR3 is TGCAGCGTTGAAACAGAGGACAAGTCCTACGAGCAGTACTTC.

The J gene is TRBJ1-2, the V gene TRBV10-3, with 8 bases fitting TRBD1. Germline V gene sequence: CDR1 ENHRY, CDR2 SYGVKD. This CDR3 spans 15 amino acids. V dropped 0 bases and J dropped 8; count of bases not matched to a gene: 8. The chain's CDR3 is CAISESGQGASGYTF. CDR3 coding DNA: TGTGCCATCAGTGAGTCGGGTCAGGGGGCCTCCGGCTACACCTTC.

This rearrangement joins TRBV7-9 to TRBJ2-1; TRBD2 is a possible D gene (6 bases). The CDR3 contains 16 residues. V gave up 7 bases and J gave up 4 bases, with 20 bases separating them. Germline V gene sequence: CDR1 SEHNR, CDR2 FQNEAQ (reference sequence). The DNA for the CDR3 is TGTGCCAGCATTCCCACCCTGGGGGGAATTTACAATGAGCAGTTCTTC. Its protein product is CASIPTLGGIYNEQFF.

The V and J genes are TRBV5-1 and TRBJ1-6; 7 bases align to TRBD1. The CDR3 length is 15 residues. CDR1 is SGHRS, CDR2 YFSETQ, per germline. The trim removed 4 bases at V and 7 bases at J, leaving 8 bases unmatched. The CDR3 reads CASSLGDSRNSPLHF. Here the CDR3 DNA reads TGCGCCAGCAGCCTCGGGGACAGCCGGAATTCACCCCTCCACTTT. Filled out from reference TRBV5-1 and TRBJ1-6, the complete variable domain reads KAGVTQTPRYLIKTRGQQVTLSCSPISGHRSVSWYQQTPGQGLQFLFEYFSETQRNKGNFPGRFSGRQFSNSRSEMNVSTLELGDSALYLCASSLGDSRNSPLHFGNGTRLTVT.

V usage is TRBV25-1 and J usage is TRBJ2-5; D is uncertain. Trimming took off 2 bases at V and 5 bases at J, with 21 bases between the two ends. The CDR3 is 17 amino acids. CDR1 is MGHDK and CDR2 is SYGVNS in the germline V gene. The CDR3 reads CASSEEKELARHETQYF. CDR3 in DNA: TGTGCCAGCAGTGAAGAGAAAGAATTGGCTAGACACGAGACCCAGTACTTC. Full variable domain (outside the CDR3, taken from reference TRBV25-1 and TRBJ2-5): EADIYQTPRYLVIGTGKKITLECSQTMGHDKMYWYQQDPGMELHLIHYSYGVNSTEKGDLSSESTVSRIRTEHFPLTLESARPSHTSQYLCASSEEKELARHETQYFGPGTRLLVL.

This clone appeared once. The rearrangement uses TRBV7-2 and TRBJ1-3; D unclear. This CDR3 has 16 residues. V gave up 1 base and J gave up 0 bases, with 10 bases separating them. Per the germline V gene, CDR1 is SGHTA and CDR2 is FQGNSA. DNA for the CDR3: TGTGCCAGCAGCTTAGGGACTCCTTACTCTGGAAACACCATATATTTT. Amino acids: CASSLGTPYSGNTIYF. Filled out from reference TRBV7-2 and TRBJ1-3, the complete variable domain reads GAGVSQSPSNKVTEKGKDVELRCDPISGHTALYWYRQSLGQGLEFLIYFQGNSAPDKSGLPSDRFSAERTGGSVSTLTIQRTQQEDSAVYLCASSLGTPYSGNTIYFGEGSWLTVV.

This chain uses TRBV2 with TRBJ2-1; possibly TRBD1 or TRBD2 for D (5 bases each). This CDR3 is built from 12 residues. Germline CDR1 reads SNHLY; CDR2 reads FYNNEI. Trimming took off 6 bases at V and 6 bases at J, with 9 bases between the two ends. The CDR3 nucleotides are TGTGCCAGCAGGGGGACGGTCAATGAGCAGTTCTTC. It yields the protein CASRGTVNEQFF.

The J gene is TRBJ2-5, the V gene TRBV5-1, with 11 bases aligning to TRBD2. Germline CDR1 and CDR2: SGHRS and YFSETQ. The CDR3 has 17 amino acids. With 3 bases clipped from V and 0 bases from J, the junction kept 7 bases outside the gene matches. The CDR3 DNA reads as TGCGCCAGCAGCTCTCGGCCTAGCGGGGGGTACCAAGAGACCCAGTACTTC. Translating gives CASSSRPSGGYQETQYF.

This clone was recorded once. The V and J genes are TRBV5-4 and TRBJ2-1; TRBD2 agrees at 11 bases. The trim removed 4 bases at V and 5 bases at J, leaving 2 bases unmatched. CDR1 and CDR2 (germline): SGHNT, YYREEE (reference sequence). The CDR3 is 14 amino acids. CDR3 sequence: CASSVGLADNEQFF. The CDR3 DNA is TGTGCCAGCAGCGTGGGACTAGCGGACAATGAGCAGTTCTTC.

The chain recombines TRBV21-1 with TRBJ2-7. TRBV21-1 corresponds to a pseudogene. This CDR3 has 14 residues. CDR3 sequence (DNA): TGTGCCAGCAGCAATTTGGGTGTGGGCTACGAGCAGTACTTC. This sequence encodes CASSNLGVGYEQYF.

The V call is TRBV6-5, the J call TRBJ2-1; D is ambiguous. This CDR3 is 15 amino acids long. Germline assignment: CDR1 MNHEY and CDR2 SVGAGI. V shed 0 bases and J shed 1 base, with 7 bases lying between them. CDR3 amino acids: CASSYSSDSYNEQFF. DNA for the CDR3: TGTGCCAGCAGTTACTCAAGCGATTCCTACAATGAGCAGTTCTTC.

This clone was observed once. The CDR3 region has the DNA TGTGCCTGGGTACCGCGTCGGGGGACTAGCGGGACAGATACGCAGTATTTT. Its translation: CAWVPRRGTSGTDTQYF. This chain joins TRBV30 and TRBJ2-3; TRBD2 agrees at 12 bases. The trim removed 5 bases at V and 3 bases at J, leaving 12 bases unmatched. The CDR3 sequence is 17 residues long. Germline V gene lookup returns CDR1 GTSNPN and CDR2 SVGIG (reference sequence).

V is TRBV18 and J is TRBJ2-1, with 8 bases identical to TRBD2. This CDR3 is built from 14 residues. The germline V gene has CDR1 KGHSH and CDR2 LQKENI. The J segment lost 3 bases and the V segment lost 5 bases, leaving 3 bases of the junction unmatched. In DNA form, the CDR3 reads TGTGCCAGCTCAAGGAGCGGGGGCTACAATGAGCAGTTCTTC. As protein: CASSRSGGYNEQFF.